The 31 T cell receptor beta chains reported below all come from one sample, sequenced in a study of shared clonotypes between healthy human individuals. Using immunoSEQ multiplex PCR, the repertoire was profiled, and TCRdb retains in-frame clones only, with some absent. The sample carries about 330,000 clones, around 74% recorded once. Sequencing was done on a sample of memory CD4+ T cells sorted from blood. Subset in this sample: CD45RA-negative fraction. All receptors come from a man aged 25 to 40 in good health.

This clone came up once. The CDR3 DNA reads TGTGCCAGCAGCTTGGGAGCGGGAGCTTGGGAGACCCAGTACTTC. This translates into CASSLGAGAWETQYF. This chain joins TRBV7-6 and TRBJ2-5; 8 positions match TRBD2. The CDR3 is 15 residues long. With V trimmed by 3 bases and J by 5 bases, 8 bases remained unmatched. From germline, CDR1 is SGHVS and CDR2 FNYEAQ.

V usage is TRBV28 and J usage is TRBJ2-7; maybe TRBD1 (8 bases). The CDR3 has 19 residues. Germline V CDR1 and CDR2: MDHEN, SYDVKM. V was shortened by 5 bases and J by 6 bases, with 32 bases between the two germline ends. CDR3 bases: TGTGCCAGCAGTCCCCGGGGAGGGAGCGACAGGGGCGTAAACCGCGAGCAGTACTTC. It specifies CASSPRGGSDRGVNREQYF.

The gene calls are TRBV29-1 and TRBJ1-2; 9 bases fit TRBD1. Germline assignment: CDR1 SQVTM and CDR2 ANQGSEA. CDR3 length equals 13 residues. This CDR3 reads CSITGGVSYGYTF. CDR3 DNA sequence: TGCAGTATCACAGGGGGCGTCTCCTATGGCTACACCTTC.

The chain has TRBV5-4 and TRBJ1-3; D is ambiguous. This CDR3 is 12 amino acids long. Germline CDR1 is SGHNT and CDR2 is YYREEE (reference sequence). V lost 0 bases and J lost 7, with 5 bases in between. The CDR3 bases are TGTGCCAGCAGCTTGGATGGGAACACCATATATTTT. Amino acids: CASSLDGNTIYF.

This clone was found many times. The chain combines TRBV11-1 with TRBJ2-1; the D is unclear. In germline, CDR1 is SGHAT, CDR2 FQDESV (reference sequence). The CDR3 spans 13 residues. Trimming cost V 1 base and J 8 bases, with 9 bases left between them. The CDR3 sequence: CASSLGRLDEQFF. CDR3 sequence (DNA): TGTGCCAGCAGCTTAGGTCGTTTGGATGAGCAGTTCTTC.

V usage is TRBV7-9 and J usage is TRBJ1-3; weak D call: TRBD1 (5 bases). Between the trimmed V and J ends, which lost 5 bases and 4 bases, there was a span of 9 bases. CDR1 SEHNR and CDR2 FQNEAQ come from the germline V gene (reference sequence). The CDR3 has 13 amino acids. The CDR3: CASSRDVGNTIYF. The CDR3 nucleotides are TGTGCCAGCAGCCGGGACGTCGGAAACACCATATATTTT.

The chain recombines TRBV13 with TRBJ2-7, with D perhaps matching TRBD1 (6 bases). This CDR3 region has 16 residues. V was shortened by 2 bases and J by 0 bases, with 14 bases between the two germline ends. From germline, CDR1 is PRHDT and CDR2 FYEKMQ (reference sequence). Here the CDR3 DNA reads TGTGCCAGCAGCTTAAGGACAGCAAAACACTCCTACGAGCAGTACTTC. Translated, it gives CASSLRTAKHSYEQYF.

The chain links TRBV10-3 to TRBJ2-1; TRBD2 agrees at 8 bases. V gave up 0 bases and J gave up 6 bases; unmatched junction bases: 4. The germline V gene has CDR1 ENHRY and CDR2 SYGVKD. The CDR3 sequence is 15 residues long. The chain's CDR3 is CAISESSGRTNEQFF. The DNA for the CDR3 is TGTGCCATCAGTGAGTCCAGCGGGAGAACCAATGAGCAGTTCTTC.

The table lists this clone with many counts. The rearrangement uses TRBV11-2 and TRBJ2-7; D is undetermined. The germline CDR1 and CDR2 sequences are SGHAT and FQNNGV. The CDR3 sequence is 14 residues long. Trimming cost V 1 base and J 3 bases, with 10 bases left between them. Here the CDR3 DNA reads TGTGCCAGCAGCTTAGCAATCAGACTCTACGAGCAGTACTTC. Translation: CASSLAIRLYEQYF.

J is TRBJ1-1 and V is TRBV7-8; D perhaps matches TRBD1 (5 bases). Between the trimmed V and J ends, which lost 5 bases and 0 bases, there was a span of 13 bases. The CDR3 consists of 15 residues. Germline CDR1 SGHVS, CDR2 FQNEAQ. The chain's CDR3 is CASSPRRGLNTEAFF. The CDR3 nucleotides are TGTGCCAGCAGCCCACGGCGGGGCTTGAACACTGAAGCTTTCTTT.

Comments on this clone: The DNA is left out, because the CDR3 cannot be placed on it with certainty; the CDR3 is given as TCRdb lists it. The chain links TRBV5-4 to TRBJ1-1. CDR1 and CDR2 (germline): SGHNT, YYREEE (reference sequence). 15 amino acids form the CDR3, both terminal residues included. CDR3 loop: CASSTSGASNTEAFF.

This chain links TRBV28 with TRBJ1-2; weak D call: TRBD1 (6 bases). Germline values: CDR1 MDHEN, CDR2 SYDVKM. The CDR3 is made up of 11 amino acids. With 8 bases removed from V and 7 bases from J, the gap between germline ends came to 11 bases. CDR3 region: CASQGNVGYTF. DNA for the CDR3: TGTGCCAGCCAGGGGAACGTTGGCTACACCTTC.

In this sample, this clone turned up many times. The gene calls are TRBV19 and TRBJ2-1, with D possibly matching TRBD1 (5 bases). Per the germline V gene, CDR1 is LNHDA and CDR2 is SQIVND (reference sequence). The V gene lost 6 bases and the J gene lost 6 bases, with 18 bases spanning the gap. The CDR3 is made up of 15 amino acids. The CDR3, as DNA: TGTGCCAGTAGGGATTCCGTTGGCAGGGCCAATGAGCAGTTCTTC. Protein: CASRDSVGRANEQFF.

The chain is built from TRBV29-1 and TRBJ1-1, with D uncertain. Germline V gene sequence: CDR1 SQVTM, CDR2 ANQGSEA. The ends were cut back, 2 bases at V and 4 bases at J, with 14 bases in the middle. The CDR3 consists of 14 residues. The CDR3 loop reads CSVEKTGWGTEAFF. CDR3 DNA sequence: TGCAGCGTTGAAAAAACGGGGTGGGGCACTGAAGCTTTCTTT.

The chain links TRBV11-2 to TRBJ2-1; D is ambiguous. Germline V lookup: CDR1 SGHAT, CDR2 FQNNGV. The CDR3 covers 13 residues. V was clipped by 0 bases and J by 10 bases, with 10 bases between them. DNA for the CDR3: TGTGCCAGCAGCTTAGAAGGGCTTGGGGAGCAGTTCTTC. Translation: CASSLEGLGEQFF.

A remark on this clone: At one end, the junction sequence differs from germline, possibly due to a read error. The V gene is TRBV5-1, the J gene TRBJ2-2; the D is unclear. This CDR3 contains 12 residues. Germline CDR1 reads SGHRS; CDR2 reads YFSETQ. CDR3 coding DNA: TGCACCAGCAGCCGAGACACCGGGGAGCTGTTTTTT. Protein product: CTSSRDTGELFF.

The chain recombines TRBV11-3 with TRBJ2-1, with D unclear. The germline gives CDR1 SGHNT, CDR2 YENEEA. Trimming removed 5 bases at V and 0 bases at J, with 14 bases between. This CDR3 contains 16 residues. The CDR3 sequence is CASSVNLASSYNEQFF. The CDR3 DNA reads TGTGCCAGCAGCGTCAACCTCGCGAGCTCCTACAATGAGCAGTTCTTC.

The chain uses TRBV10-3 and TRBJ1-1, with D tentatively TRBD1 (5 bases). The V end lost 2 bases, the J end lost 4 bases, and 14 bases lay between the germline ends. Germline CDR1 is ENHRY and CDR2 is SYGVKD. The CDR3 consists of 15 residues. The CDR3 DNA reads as TGTGCCATCAGTGAGCCAGGGCAGGGTCGCACTGAAGCTTTCTTT. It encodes CAISEPGQGRTEAFF.

CDR3 nucleotides: TGTGCCAGCAGTTCCCCGACTAGCGGGAGAGACGAGCAGTACTTC. It encodes CASSSPTSGRDEQYF. The V and J genes are TRBV27 and TRBJ2-7; 12 positions match TRBD2. Germline V CDR1 and CDR2: MNHEY, SMNVEV (reference sequence). Unmatched junction bases numbered 6, after V lost 4 bases and J lost 5 bases. The CDR3 length is 15 residues.

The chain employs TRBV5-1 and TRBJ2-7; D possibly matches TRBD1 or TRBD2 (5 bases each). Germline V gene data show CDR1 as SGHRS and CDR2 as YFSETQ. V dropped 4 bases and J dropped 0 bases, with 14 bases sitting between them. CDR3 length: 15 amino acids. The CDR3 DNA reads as TGCGCCAGCAGCACCCCGGGGCCCAGCTCCTACGAGCAGTACTTC. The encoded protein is CASSTPGPSSYEQYF.

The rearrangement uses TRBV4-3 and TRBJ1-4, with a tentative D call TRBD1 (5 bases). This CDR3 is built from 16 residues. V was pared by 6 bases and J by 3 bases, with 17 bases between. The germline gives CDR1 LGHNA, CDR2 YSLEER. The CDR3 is CASRGAATAANEKLFF. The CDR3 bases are TGCGCCAGCAGAGGGGCTGCAACGGCGGCTAATGAAAAACTGTTTTTT.

CDR3 DNA sequence: TGTGCCAGCAGCTTAACGGGGCAGCTCGGTGCTCTCAATGAGCAGTTCTTC. This gives the protein CASSLTGQLGALNEQFF. The chain links TRBV7-3 to TRBJ2-1; TRBD1 is a possible D gene (5 bases). The V end was cut by 0 bases, the J end by 6 bases, with 18 bases between. The CDR3 consists of 17 residues. CDR1 and CDR2 from the germline V gene are SGHTA and FQGTGA.

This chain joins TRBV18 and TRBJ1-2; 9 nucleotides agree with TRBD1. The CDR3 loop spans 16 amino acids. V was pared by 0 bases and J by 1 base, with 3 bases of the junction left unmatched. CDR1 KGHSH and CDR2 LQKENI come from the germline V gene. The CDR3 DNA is TGTGCCAGCTCACCACCCGGACAGGGGAATAACTATGGCTACACCTTC. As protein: CASSPPGQGNNYGYTF.

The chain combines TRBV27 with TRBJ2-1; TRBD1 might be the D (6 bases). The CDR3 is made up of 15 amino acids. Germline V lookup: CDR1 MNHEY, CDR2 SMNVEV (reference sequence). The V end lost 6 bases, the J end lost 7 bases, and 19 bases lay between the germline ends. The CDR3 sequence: CASRADRGVRNEQFF. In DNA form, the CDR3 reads TGTGCCAGCAGAGCGGACAGAGGGGTTAGGAATGAGCAGTTCTTC.

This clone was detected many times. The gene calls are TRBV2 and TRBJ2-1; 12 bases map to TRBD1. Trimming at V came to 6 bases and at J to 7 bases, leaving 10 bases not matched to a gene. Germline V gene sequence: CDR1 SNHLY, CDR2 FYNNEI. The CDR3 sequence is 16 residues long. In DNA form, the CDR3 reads TGTGCCAGCAGGACCCCGGGACAGGGGGCCATAAATGAGCAGTTCTTC. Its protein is CASRTPGQGAINEQFF. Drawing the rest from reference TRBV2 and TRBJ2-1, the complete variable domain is EPEVTQTPSHQVTQMGQEVILRCVPISNHLYFYWYRQILGQKVEFLVSFYNNEISEKSEIFDDQFSVERPDGSNFTLKIRSTKLEDSAMYFCASRTPGQGAINEQFFGPGTRLTVL.

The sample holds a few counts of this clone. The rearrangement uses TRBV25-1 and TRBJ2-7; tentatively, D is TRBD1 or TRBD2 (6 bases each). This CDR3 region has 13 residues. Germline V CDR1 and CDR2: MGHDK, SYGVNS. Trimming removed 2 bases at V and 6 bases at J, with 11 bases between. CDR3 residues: CASSEIWGAEQYF. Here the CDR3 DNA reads TGTGCCAGCAGTGAAATTTGGGGGGCCGAGCAGTACTTC.

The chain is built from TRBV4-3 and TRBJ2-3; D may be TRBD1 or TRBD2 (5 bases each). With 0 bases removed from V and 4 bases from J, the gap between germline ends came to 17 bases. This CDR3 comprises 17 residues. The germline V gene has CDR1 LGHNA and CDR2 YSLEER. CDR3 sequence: CASSQDFGPGTPDTQYF. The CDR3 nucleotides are TGCGCCAGCAGCCAAGATTTTGGACCTGGGACCCCAGATACGCAGTATTTT.

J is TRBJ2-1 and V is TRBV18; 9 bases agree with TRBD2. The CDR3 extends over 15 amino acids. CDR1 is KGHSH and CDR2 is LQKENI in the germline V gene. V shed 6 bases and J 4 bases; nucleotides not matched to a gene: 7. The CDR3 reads CASSPLAGLYNEQFF. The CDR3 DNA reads TGTGCCAGCTCCCCTCTAGCGGGACTATACAATGAGCAGTTCTTC.

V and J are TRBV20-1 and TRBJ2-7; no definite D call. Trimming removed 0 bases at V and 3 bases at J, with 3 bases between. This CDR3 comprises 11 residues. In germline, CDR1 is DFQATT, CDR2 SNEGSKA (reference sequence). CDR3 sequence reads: CSARENYEQYF. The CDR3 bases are TGCAGTGCTAGAGAAAACTACGAGCAGTACTTC.

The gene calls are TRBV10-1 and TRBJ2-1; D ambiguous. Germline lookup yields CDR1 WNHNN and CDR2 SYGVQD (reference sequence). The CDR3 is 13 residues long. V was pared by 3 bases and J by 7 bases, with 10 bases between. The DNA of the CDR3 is TGCGCCAGCAGTGACCTACTGGCTAATGAGCAGTTCTTC. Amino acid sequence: CASSDLLANEQFF.

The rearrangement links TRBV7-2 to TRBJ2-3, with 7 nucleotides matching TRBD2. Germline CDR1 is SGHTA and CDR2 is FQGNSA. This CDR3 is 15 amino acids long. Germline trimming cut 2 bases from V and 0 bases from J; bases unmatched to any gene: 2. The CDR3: CASSLSGDSTDTQYF. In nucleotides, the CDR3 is TGTGCCAGCAGCTTAAGCGGGGATAGCACAGATACGCAGTATTTT.